One T cell receptor beta chain is described in this entry. The antigen it binds to is not known. The record has no base qualities; no much larger clone is one base away. Multiplex touch-down PCR with a mixed TRB-A/B primer pool was used to amplify rearranged TRB sequences covering the V, D and J segments. Two consecutive PCR reactions with Phusion HS II polymerase added Illumina adapters and sample indices to the amplicons. The amplicons were purified from gel with the NucleoSpin Gel and PCR Clean-up kit and then assessed with Qubit and an Agilent 2100 Bioanalyzer. Sequencing of the libraries was done on an Illumina MiSeq with paired-end, single-indexed 600-cycle runs. Processing in the source paper ran as follows. Processing of the TRB sequences was carried out with MiXCR versions 2.12 and 3.0.5. A clone was defined as each unique CDR3 nucleotide sequence, and only productive sequences supported by at least two reads were kept. The repertoire metrics were Shannon diversity, evenness, clonality (defined as one minus evenness), and alpha-parameterized diversity profiles covering alpha 0 to 5. The IGoR algorithm was used to compute generation probabilities of clones in paired pre- and post-chemotherapy samples. The raw public reads went through TCRdb reprocessing: fastp at Q25, MiXCR clone calling, in-frame beta chains kept. Rows with a matching CDR3 protein are joined into one entry that keeps the most common DNA and genes. What appears here as the V and J calls and clone size reflects TCRdb's work, not the paper's. Present in this sample are nearly 11,000 distinct CDR3 sequences, less than 30% of which were seen just once. The top ten clonotypes cover less than 2.5% of the sample.

The sample comes from a study of T cell repertoires in aging, cancer and after chemotherapy (dated by TCRdb to the late 2010s). The study in broad terms: Six donor age groups were covered, ranging from 30 or younger up to 70 or older, and each group contained at least three individuals. Control TCR repertoires from healthy donors were recorded over several months to years, and clear clonal overlap was observed across re-sampling. In total, the full dataset held 8.5 million to 9.5 million TCR reads. Peripheral blood TCR beta repertoires from healthy donors and cancer patients were profiled to examine immunoaging and T cell reconstitution after chemotherapy. A cohort of over 200 cancer patients (around 94 with hematological and some 120 with solid cancers) was assembled, and 95 to 100 healthy donors were included as a reference group.

Overall study outcomes, separate from this receptor: In healthy donors, the decline in TCR diversity with age was mainly explained by loss of richness, whereas in cancer patients loss of evenness was also found to contribute. According to the authors, the repertoire data do not allow conclusions to be drawn about immunological memory after chemotherapy. Median generation probability increased over the chemotherapy interval in both cancer cohorts, suggesting repertoire reconstitution through rebound thymic output. Untreated patients with hematological or solid cancers showed significantly lower blood TCR diversity and higher clonality than age-matched healthy donors.

TCR beta rearrangements were amplified from genomic DNA extracted from peripheral blood rather than from sorted cells or RNA. The source of this sequence is a human donor in good health. What was sequenced was blood.

The DNA sequence follows: TGCAGCGCGGGGACTAACTATGGCTACACCTTC. Its product reads: CSAGTNYGYTF. The chain is made from TRBV29-1 and TRBJ1-2; there is no confident call for the D gene. Via the germline V gene, CDR1 is SQVTM and CDR2 ANQGSEA. Its CDR3 holds 11 amino acids, cysteine through phenylalanine. The sequence is cut down to CDR3 DNA, 33 bases in frame from base 1. Relative to germline, V is 7 bases shorter and J is 0 bases shorter, with 6 bases between their ends.